This T cell receptor (beta chain) was profiled in a study of T-cell memory formation after mild COVID-19. This clonotype was observed a handful of times. TCRdb independently ran MiXCR on the 5' RACE reads; one entry per CDR3 protein. The table includes about 13,000 distinct CDR3 sequences, 15% to 20% detected once. This CDR3 is 15 amino acids long. With 0 bases removed from V and 5 bases from J, the gap between germline ends came to 13 bases. Germline CDR1 and CDR2: LNHNV and YYDKDF (reference sequence). This TCR came from a man aged 18 to 30 who had mild COVID-19 (a few samples of this study predate the infection). Cell type and time point are not known. This chain uses TRBV15 with TRBJ1-1; the D gene is possibly TRBD1 (5 bases). Sequencing used PBMCs or a T cell subset sorted from them (not recorded which). CDR3 protein: CATSRDGGKETEAFF. The CDR3 nucleotides are TGTGCCACCAGCAGAGACGGGGGAAAGGAGACTGAAGCTTTCTTT. Together with reference TRBV15 and TRBJ1-1, the CDR3 gives the full variable domain: DAMVIQNPRYQVTQFGKPVTLSCSQTLNHNVMYWYQQKSSQAPKLLFHYYDKDFNNEADTPDNFQSRRPNTSFCFLDIRSPGLGDTAMYLCATSRDGGKETEAFFGQGTRLTVV.